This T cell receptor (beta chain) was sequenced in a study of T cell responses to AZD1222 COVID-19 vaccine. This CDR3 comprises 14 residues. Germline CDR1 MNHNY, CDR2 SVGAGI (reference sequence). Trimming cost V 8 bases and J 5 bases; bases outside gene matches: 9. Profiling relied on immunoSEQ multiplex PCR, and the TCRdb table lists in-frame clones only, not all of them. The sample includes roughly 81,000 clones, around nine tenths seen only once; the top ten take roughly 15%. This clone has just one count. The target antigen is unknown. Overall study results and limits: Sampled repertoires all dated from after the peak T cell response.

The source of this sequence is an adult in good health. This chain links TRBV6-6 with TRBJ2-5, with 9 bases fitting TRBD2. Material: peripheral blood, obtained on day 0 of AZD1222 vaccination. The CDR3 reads CASRDLAGRETQYF. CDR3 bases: TGTGCCAGCCGTGACCTAGCGGGAAGGGAGACCCAGTACTTC.